The rows below give T cell receptor beta chains drawn from one sample of a study of blood T cell repertoires in COVID-19. Assay: immunoSEQ multiplex PCR; the TCRdb copy retains only in-frame clones and omits some. In the table there are some 230,000 clones, 65% to 90% of which are singletons. The sample taken for sequencing was peripheral blood. Receptor source: a woman between 50 and 59 years old with acute or convalescent COVID-19. CDR3s include the opening cysteine and the closing phenylalanine or tryptophan. A D gene is named only where the DNA matches it firmly. Size values are once, few and many counts, or a class for expanded clones, and some rows have none.

size,J,D,V,CDR3,DNA
NA,TRBJ1-1,NA,TRBV28,CASKLARAVSYTEAFF,TGTGCCAGCAAGTTGGCCAGGGCGGTTTCTTACACTGAAGCTTTCTTT
NA,TRBJ1-2,NA,TRBV29-1,CSVEGEGYGYTF,TGCAGCGTTGAAGGGGAGGGCTATGGCTACACCTTC
NA,TRBJ2-7,TRBD1,TRBV5-1,CASSFQGASSYEQYF,TGCGCCAGCAGCTTTCAGGGGGCGAGTTCCTACGAGCAGTACTTC
NA,TRBJ1-2,TRBD1,TRBV4-1,CASSQPDRGISGYTF,TGCGCCAGCAGCCAGCCCGACAGGGGAATTAGCGGCTACACCTTC
NA,TRBJ1-2,TRBD1,TRBV11-2,CASSLRRTGPRGYTF,TGTGCCAGCAGCTTAAGGAGGACAGGCCCTCGGGGCTACACCTTC
NA,TRBJ1-3,TRBD1,TRBV5-1,CASSTGTAYGNTIYF,TGCGCCAGCAGCACCGGGACAGCTTATGGAAACACCATATATTTT
NA,TRBJ2-7,NA,TRBV3-1/TRBV3-2,CASSQGGRGGYEQYF,TGTGCCAGCAGCCAAGGTGGCAGAGGGGGCTACGAGCAGTACTTC
NA,TRBJ2-2,TRBD1,TRBV5-4,CVQGHTNTGELFF,TGTGTACAGGGGCATACGAACACCGGGGAGCTGTTTTTT
NA,TRBJ2-4,TRBD1,TRBV30,CAWSTTGGTNIQYF,TGTGCCTGGAGCACGACAGGGGGAACAAACATTCAGTACTTC
NA,TRBJ1-4,NA,TRBV30,CAWSVERREKLFF,TGTGCCTGGAGTGTTGAGCGAAGGGAAAAACTGTTTTTT
once,TRBJ2-1,NA,TRBV6-1,CASSDRSLSYEQFF,TGTGCCAGCAGTGACCGGAGCCTTAGTTATGAGCAGTTCTTC
NA,TRBJ2-7,TRBD1,TRBV2,CASSTDRGQFGEQYF,TGTGCCAGCAGTACCGACAGGGGGCAATTCGGCGAGCAGTACTTC
few,TRBJ2-7,NA,TRBV6-5,CASKITYEQYF,TGTGCCAGCAAAATAACCTACGAGCAGTACTTC
NA,TRBJ2-5,NA,TRBV5-6,CASSSDRFSETQYF,TGTGCCAGCAGCTCCGACAGGTTCAGTGAGACCCAGTACTTC
NA,TRBJ1-5,NA,TRBV11-2,CASSLSENQPQHF,TGTGCCAGCAGCTTGTCGGAGAATCAGCCCCAGCATTTT
NA,TRBJ2-1,TRBD2,TRBV27,CASAASGRKYNEQFF,TGTGCCAGCGCGGCTAGCGGGAGAAAGTACAATGAGCAGTTCTTC
NA,TRBJ1-2,NA,TRBV15,CATSRDRGSGYTF,TGTGCCACCAGCAGAGATCGAGGGTCCGGCTACACCTTC
few,TRBJ2-2,TRBD2,TRBV3-1/TRBV3-2,CASSPSGSGELFF,TGTGCCAGCAGCCCTAGCGGGTCCGGGGAGCTGTTTTTT
NA,TRBJ1-1,NA,TRBV18,CASSSMAFGGNTEAFF,TGTGCCAGCTCATCGATGGCCTTCGGCGGGAACACTGAAGCTTTCTTT
once,TRBJ2-5,TRBD1,TRBV24-1,CATSELIRTGWGTQYF,TGTGCCACCAGTGAACTGATTAGGACAGGGTGGGGGACCCAGTACTTC
few,TRBJ1-2,NA,TRBV30,CAWSGDSMRYGYTF,TGTGCCTGGAGTGGAGACAGCATGCGCTATGGCTACACCTTC
few,TRBJ2-7,TRBD1,TRBV6-1,CASSDTGGPYEQYF,TGTGCCAGCAGTGACACAGGGGGCCCCTACGAGCAGTACTTC
once,TRBJ2-3,TRBD2,TRBV28,CASSFRGGPQYF,TGTGCCAGCAGTTTCCGGGGGGGGCCGCAGTATTTT
once,TRBJ1-5,NA,TRBV10-3,CAISTSTSNQPQHF,TGTGCCATCAGCACAAGTACTAGCAATCAGCCCCAGCATTTT
NA,TRBJ1-1,TRBD1,TRBV6-2/TRBV6-3,CASSYATGGSEAFF,TGTGCCAGCAGTTATGCAACAGGGGGGTCTGAAGCTTTCTTT
NA,TRBJ1-1,TRBD1,TRBV6-5,CASSLGQGGTEAFF,TGTGCCAGCAGTCTCGGACAGGGCGGCACTGAAGCTTTCTTT
once,TRBJ1-3,NA,TRBV7-9,CASSHGDSGNTIYF,TGTGCCAGCAGCCACGGAGACTCTGGAAACACCATATATTTT
NA,TRBJ2-7,NA,TRBV30,CAWTSPYEQYF,TGTGCCTGGACCTCCCCTTACGAGCAGTACTTC
NA,TRBJ1-1,TRBD1,TRBV7-2,CASSLWTGGTEAFF,TGTGCCAGCAGCTTGTGGACAGGGGGCACTGAAGCTTTCTTT
NA,TRBJ2-4,NA,TRBV19,CASSINRELTNMYF,TGTGCCAGTAGTATCAACAGGGAGCTGACAAATATGTACTTC
NA,TRBJ2-3,TRBD1,TRBV7-3,CASSSGTGGLDTQYF,TGTGCCAGCAGCTCCGGGACAGGGGGCCTAGATACGCAGTATTTT
NA,TRBJ2-7,NA,TRBV27,CASSLDFGNWAEQYF,TGTGCCAGCAGTTTAGATTTCGGCAACTGGGCCGAGCAGTACTTC
NA,TRBJ2-5,TRBD2,TRBV9,CASSVASGGLETQYF,TGTGCCAGCAGCGTAGCCAGCGGGGGGTTAGAGACCCAGTACTTC
once,TRBJ1-2,NA,TRBV28,CASSPGGLSYSGYTF,TGTGCCAGCAGTCCTGGGGGCTTATCCTATAGCGGCTACACCTTC
NA,TRBJ1-3,NA,TRBV3-1/TRBV3-2,CASSKQGSGNTIYF,TGTGCCAGCAGCAAGCAGGGTTCCGGAAACACCATATATTTT
once,TRBJ2-7,NA,TRBV12-3/TRBV12-4,CASSVDRTYEQYF,TGTGCCAGCAGTGTAGACAGAACCTACGAGCAGTACTTC
NA,TRBJ1-3,TRBD1,TRBV15,CATSDGTGANTIYF,TGTGCCACCAGCGACGGGACAGGGGCCAACACCATATATTTT
NA,TRBJ2-1,TRBD1,TRBV6-2/TRBV6-3,CASSEGASYNEQFF,TGTGCCAGCAGTGAGGGGGCCTCCTACAATGAGCAGTTCTTC
NA,TRBJ1-6,NA,TRBV5-6,CASSLPAGPLHF,TGTGCCAGCAGCTTGCCGGCAGGACCCCTCCACTTT
NA,TRBJ1-1,NA,TRBV10-3,CAISEAAYTEAFF,TGTGCCATCAGTGAGGCGGCGTACACTGAAGCTTTCTTT
NA,TRBJ1-1,NA,TRBV9,CASSPVWSEAFF,TGTGCCAGCAGCCCCGTGTGGAGTGAAGCTTTCTTT
NA,TRBJ2-3,NA,TRBV6-1,CASSERGLRTDTQYF,TGTGCCAGCAGTGAACGAGGGTTACGCACAGATACGCAGTATTTT
NA,TRBJ1-4,NA,TRBV19,CASSSTGLATNEKLFF,TGTGCCAGTAGTTCCACGGGACTGGCAACTAATGAAAAACTGTTTTTT
NA,TRBJ2-7,NA,TRBV19,CASSVDLATGYEQYF,TGTGCCAGTAGTGTGGACTTGGCGACCGGCTACGAGCAGTACTTC
NA,TRBJ2-2,TRBD1,TRBV6-5,CASSRTRQGSGELFF,TGTGCCAGCAGTCGAACTCGACAGGGTTCCGGGGAGCTGTTTTTT
NA,TRBJ2-7,NA,TRBV5-6,CASSFGGNEQYF,TGTGCCAGCAGCTTCGGCGGCAACGAGCAGTACTTC
NA,TRBJ1-6,TRBD1,TRBV19,CASSKVQGANSPLHF,TGTGCCAGTAGTAAGGTTCAGGGGGCGAATTCACCCCTCCACTTT
NA,TRBJ2-3,TRBD1,TRBV3-1/TRBV3-2,CASSQEVDRGLGTSRPDTQYF,TGTGCCAGCAGCCAAGAGGTGGACAGGGGGCTTGGGACTAGCAGGCCAGATACGCAGTATTTT
NA,TRBJ1-6,TRBD1,TRBV28,CASSLGQGELPLHF,TGTGCCAGCAGTTTAGGTCAGGGGGAACTCCCCCTCCACTTT
NA,TRBJ2-1,TRBD2,TRBV11-1,CASSLGLAGVHEQFF,TGTGCCAGCAGCTTAGGACTAGCGGGAGTCCATGAGCAGTTCTTC
few,TRBJ1-5,NA,TRBV7-2,CASSLTAFNQPQHF,TGTGCCAGCAGCTTGACAGCGTTCAATCAGCCCCAGCATTTT
few,TRBJ1-1,NA,TRBV9,CASSVDRGTEAFF,TGTGCCAGCAGCGTAGATCGGGGCACTGAAGCTTTCTTT
NA,TRBJ2-5,TRBD1,TRBV19,CASSIAGQGQETQYF,TGTGCCAGTAGTATAGCGGGACAGGGCCAAGAGACCCAGTACTTC
NA,TRBJ2-5,NA,TRBV6-6,CASSYVFRYQETQYF,TGTGCCAGCAGTTACGTTTTCAGGTACCAAGAGACCCAGTACTTC
NA,TRBJ2-7,NA,TRBV10-3,CAISESQGIYEQYF,TGTGCCATCAGTGAGTCCCAGGGCATATACGAGCAGTACTTC
NA,TRBJ2-1,NA,TRBV7-3,CASSFRGGSSYNEQFF,TGTGCCAGCAGCTTTAGAGGGGGTAGCTCCTACAATGAGCAGTTCTTC
once,TRBJ1-1,NA,TRBV5-5,CASSPDRLLNTEAFF,TGTGCCAGCAGCCCGGACAGACTCCTGAACACTGAAGCTTTCTTT
NA,TRBJ2-1,TRBD1,TRBV7-6,CASSLVGGQGSNEQFF,TGTGCCAGCAGCTTAGTTGGCGGACAGGGTTCCAATGAGCAGTTCTTC
NA,TRBJ1-2,NA,TRBV5-4,CASSSRGASYGYTF,TGTGCCAGCAGTTCTCGGGGGGCCTCATATGGCTACACCTTC